The sequence of this TCR beta chain was determined in a study of T cell responses to AZD1222 COVID-19 vaccine. Study summary: Second doses that came at about 4 or about 12 weeks were put together.

Turning to this clone: Its specificity is not known.

CDR1 is SGHAT and CDR2 is FQNNGV in the germline V gene. The CDR3 covers 14 residues. V lost 1 base to trimming and J lost 3 bases, with 9 bases between them. General study points: Baseline testing showed seropositivity in only six AZD1222 recipients. Variant regions that are unmutated are reportedly the target of nearly half of spike-specific TCRs. A mostly white British donor set with more females was recruited, and clonal diversity was possibly underestimated.

TCRdb's copy holds only in-frame clones and misses some; the assay was immunoSEQ multiplex PCR. Here the sample spans 150,000 or so clones, more than 85% being singletons. This receptor was obtained from an adult in good health. The input for sequencing was peripheral blood, taken on day 0 of AZD1222 vaccination. This rearrangement joins TRBV11-2 to TRBJ2-5; D may be TRBD2 (6 bases). The CDR3 DNA follows: TGTGCCAGCAGCTTAGCGCGCGGGGAAGAGACCCAGTACTTC. Its translation is CASSLARGEETQYF.